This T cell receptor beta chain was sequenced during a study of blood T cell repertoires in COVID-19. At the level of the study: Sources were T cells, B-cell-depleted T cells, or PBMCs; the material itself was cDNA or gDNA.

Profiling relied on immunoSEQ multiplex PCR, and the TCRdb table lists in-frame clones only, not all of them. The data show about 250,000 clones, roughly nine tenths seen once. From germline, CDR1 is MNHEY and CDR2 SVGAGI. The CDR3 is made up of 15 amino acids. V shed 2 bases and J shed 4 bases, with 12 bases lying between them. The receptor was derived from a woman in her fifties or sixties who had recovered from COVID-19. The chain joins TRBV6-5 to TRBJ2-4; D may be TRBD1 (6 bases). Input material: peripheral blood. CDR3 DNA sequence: TGTGCCAGCAGTTACGGCCGGGACACGAAAAACATTCAGTACTTC. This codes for CASSYGRDTKNIQYF.